This record concerns one T cell receptor beta chain sequence. These data are taken from a study of cytomegalovirus exposure and HLA in healthy donors. Study-level background: Out of 398 genotyped donors, about 80% belonged to the Caucasian-associated ancestry cluster.

Between the trimmed V and J ends, which lost 7 bases and 7 bases, there was a span of 22 bases. Germline loops: CDR1 MDHEN, CDR2 SYDVKM. This CDR3 has 16 amino acids. In the PCR, 60 Vbeta and 13 Jbeta primers were used. Clones were read by immunoSEQ multiplex PCR, and TCRdb kept only the in-frame ones, dropping some. The sample contains some 190,000 clones, about four fifths of which appear only once. This receptor was obtained from a woman aged 40-49 years in good health and CMV-seronegative. What was sequenced was PBMCs. The V call is TRBV28, the J call TRBJ1-4, with TRBD1 as a possible D gene (5 bases). The CDR3 bases are TGTGCCAGCAATTCCCCCCGGGACCTCGGGAGTGAAAAACTGTTTTTT. Its translation: CASNSPRDLGSEKLFF.